Listed below are T cell receptor beta chains from one sample, sequenced in a study of blood T cell repertoires in COVID-19. Some clones are missing from TCRdb's copy, which holds only in-frame ones; the method was immunoSEQ multiplex PCR. The data contain about 130,000 clones, more than 75% of them singletons. Source material: peripheral blood. These receptors originate from a man in his 60s with COVID-19, enrolled during active disease. Each CDR3 is given with its conserved first and last residue. Each record gives: J gene, V gene, CDR3 protein.

TRBJ1-1 TRBV10-3 CAISPQVVSEAFF
TRBJ2-2 TRBV5-1 CASSLLAGGDTGELFF
TRBJ1-1 TRBV11-3 CASSPRALRNTEAFF
TRBJ2-5 TRBV5-1 CASSLALADQETQYF
TRBJ2-7 TRBV27 CASSLSIPGAGAIYEQYF
TRBJ1-1 TRBV9 CASSVAQDTEAFF
TRBJ2-5 TRBV5-1 CASSLGDGGWTQETQYF
TRBJ2-1 TRBV18 CASSPRREGNPSSYNEQFF
TRBJ2-7 TRBV14 CASSQDYTYEQYF
TRBJ2-1 TRBV28 CASSPGGQPEQFF
TRBJ2-3 TRBV6-1 CASSEMRSTDTQYF
TRBJ1-4 TRBV20-1 CSASPLPLGEKLFF
TRBJ2-1 TRBV27 CASGPEQFF
TRBJ1-2 TRBV19 CASSITGQGNYGYTF
TRBJ2-3 TRBV5-1 CASSLEAGADTQYF
TRBJ2-7 TRBV27 CASSLVGTGFEQYF
TRBJ2-3 TRBV25-1 CASSEYPRGSTDTQYF
TRBJ2-1 TRBV12-5 CASGRDISNEQFF
TRBJ2-1 TRBV9 CASSPGTSGDNEQFF
TRBJ1-1 TRBV30 CAWSVGGALTEAFF
TRBJ2-3 TRBV27 CASSSLAGGRDTQYF
TRBJ1-5 TRBV2 CASSERGPRRERNQPQHF